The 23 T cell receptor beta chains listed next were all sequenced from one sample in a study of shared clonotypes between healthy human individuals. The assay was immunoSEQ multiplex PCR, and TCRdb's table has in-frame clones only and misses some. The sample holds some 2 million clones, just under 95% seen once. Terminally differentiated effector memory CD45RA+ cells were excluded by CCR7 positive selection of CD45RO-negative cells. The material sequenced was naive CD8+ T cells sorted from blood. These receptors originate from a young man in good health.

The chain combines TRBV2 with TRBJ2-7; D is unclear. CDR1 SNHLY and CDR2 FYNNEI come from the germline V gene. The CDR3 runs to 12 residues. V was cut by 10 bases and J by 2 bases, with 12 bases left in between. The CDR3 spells CAIGFVTYEQYF. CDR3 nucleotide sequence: TGTGCCATCGGTTTCGTTACCTACGAGCAGTACTTC.

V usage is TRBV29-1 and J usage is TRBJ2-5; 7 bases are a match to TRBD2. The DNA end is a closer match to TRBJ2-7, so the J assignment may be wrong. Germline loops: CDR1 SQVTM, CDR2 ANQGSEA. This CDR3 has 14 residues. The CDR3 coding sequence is TGCAGCGTTGATCAGGGCGGGAGTGGGTACGAGCAGTACTTC. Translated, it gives CSVDQGGSGYEQYF.

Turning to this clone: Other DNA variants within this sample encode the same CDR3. The CDR3 sequence is CASSYGAGGADTQYF. CDR3 in DNA: TGTGCCAGCAGTTACGGCGCAGGGGGAGCAGATACGCAGTATTTT. The chain carries TRBV6-5 and TRBJ2-3; 7 bases are a match to TRBD1. The V gene's germline CDR1 is MNHEY and CDR2 SVGAGI. The J segment lost 4 bases and the V segment lost 2 bases, leaving 6 bases of the junction unmatched. CDR3 length equals 15 residues.

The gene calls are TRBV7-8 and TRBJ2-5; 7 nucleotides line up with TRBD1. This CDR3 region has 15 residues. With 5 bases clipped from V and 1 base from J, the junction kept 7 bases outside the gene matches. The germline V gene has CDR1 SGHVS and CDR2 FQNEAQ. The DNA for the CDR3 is TGTGCCAGCAGCCTACTGACAGGGACCCAAGAGACCCAGTACTTC. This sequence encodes CASSLLTGTQETQYF.

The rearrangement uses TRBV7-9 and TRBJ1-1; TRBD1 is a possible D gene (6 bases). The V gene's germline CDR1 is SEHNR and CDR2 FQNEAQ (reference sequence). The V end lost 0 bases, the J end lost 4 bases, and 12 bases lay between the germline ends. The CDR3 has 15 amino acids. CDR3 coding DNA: TGTGCCAGCAGCTTAGCTCAGGGGATGTCCACTGAAGCTTTCTTT. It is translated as CASSLAQGMSTEAFF.

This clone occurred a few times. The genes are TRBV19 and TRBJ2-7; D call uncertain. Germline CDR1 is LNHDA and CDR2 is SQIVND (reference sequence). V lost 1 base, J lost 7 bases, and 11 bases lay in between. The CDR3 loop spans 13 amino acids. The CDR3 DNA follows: TGTGCCAGTAGTATAGCCCCCCAGCGAGAGCAGTACTTC. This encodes CASSIAPQREQYF. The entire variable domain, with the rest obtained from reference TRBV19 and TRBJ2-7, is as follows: DGGITQSPKYLFRKEGQNVTLSCEQNLNHDAMYWYRQDPGQGLRLIYYSQIVNDFQKGDIAEGYSVSREKKESFPLTVTSAQKNPTAFYLCASSIAPQREQYFGPGTRLTVT.

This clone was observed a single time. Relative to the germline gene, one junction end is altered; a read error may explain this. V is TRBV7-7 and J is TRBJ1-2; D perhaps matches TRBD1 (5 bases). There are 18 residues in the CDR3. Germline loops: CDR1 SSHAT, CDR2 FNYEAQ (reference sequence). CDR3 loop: CASIPPRGLSFYNYGYTF. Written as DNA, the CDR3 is TGTGCTAGCATCCCCCCGAGGGGACTTAGTTTTTACAACTATGGCTACACCTTC.

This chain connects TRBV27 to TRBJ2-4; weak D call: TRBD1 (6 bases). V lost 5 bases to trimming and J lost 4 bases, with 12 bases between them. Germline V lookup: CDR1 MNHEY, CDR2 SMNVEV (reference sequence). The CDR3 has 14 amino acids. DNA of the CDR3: TGTGCCAGCAGTGCCCGGGACACAAAAAACATTCAGTACTTC. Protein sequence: CASSARDTKNIQYF.

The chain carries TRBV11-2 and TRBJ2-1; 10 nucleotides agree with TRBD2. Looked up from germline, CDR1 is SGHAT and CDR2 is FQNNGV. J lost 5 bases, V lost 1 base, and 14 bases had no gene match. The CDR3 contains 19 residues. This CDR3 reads CASSLGHRGLAETDNEQFF. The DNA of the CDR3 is TGTGCCAGCAGCTTAGGGCACCGTGGACTAGCGGAGACCGACAATGAGCAGTTCTTC.

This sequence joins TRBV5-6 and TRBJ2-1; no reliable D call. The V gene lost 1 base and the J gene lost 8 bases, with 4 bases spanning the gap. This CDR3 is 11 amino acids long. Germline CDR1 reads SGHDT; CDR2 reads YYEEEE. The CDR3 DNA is TGTGCCAGCAGCTTGAGCTATGAGCAGTTCTTC. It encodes CASSLSYEQFF.

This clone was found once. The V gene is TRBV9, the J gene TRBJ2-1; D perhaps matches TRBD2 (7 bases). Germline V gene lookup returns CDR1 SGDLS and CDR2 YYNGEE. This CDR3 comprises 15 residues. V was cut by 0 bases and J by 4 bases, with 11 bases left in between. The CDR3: CASSVGGGIYNEQFF. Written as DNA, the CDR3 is TGTGCCAGCAGCGTAGGCGGGGGCATATACAATGAGCAGTTCTTC.

Written as DNA, the CDR3 is TGTGCCAGCAGTTACTCGGAGGGGTCACAGGATGAGCAGTTCTTC. Translated, it gives CASSYSEGSQDEQFF. The chain has TRBV6-5 and TRBJ2-1; D possibly corresponds to TRBD2 (6 bases). V lost 0 bases and J lost 8, with 14 bases in between. Germline V gene data show CDR1 as MNHEY and CDR2 as SVGAGI. This CDR3 contains 15 residues.

In DNA, the CDR3 is TGTGCCAGCACCACTGGCCCCGGGGCTCTCCCAGATACGCAGTATTTT. Protein product: CASTTGPGALPDTQYF. This chain connects TRBV27 to TRBJ2-3; D might be TRBD1 or TRBD2, each matching 5 bases. The ends were cut back, 7 bases at V and 4 bases at J, with 21 bases in the middle. Germline loops: CDR1 MNHEY, CDR2 SMNVEV (reference sequence). The length of the CDR3 is 16 residues.

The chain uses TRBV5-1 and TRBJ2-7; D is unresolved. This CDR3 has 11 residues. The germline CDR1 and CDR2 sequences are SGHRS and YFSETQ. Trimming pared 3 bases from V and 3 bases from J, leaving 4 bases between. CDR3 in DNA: TGCGCCAGCAGCTCTATCTACGAGCAGTACTTC. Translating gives CASSSIYEQYF.

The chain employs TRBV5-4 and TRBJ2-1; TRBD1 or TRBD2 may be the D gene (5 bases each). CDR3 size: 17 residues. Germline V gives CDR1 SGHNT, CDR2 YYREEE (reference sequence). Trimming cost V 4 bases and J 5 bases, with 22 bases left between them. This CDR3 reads CASSGQRDGSPNNEQFF. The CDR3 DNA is TGTGCCAGCAGCGGCCAAAGGGACGGTTCCCCAAACAATGAGCAGTTCTTC. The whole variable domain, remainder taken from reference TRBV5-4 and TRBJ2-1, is ETGVTQSPTHLIKTRGQQVTLRCSSQSGHNTVSWYQQALGQGPQFIFQYYREEENGRGNFPPRFSGLQFPNYSSELNVNALELDDSALYLCASSGQRDGSPNNEQFFGPGTRLTVL.

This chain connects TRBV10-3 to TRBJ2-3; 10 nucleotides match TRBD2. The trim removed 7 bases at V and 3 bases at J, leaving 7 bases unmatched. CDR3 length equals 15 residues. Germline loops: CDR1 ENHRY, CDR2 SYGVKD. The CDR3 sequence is CAIKSGGGYTDTQYF. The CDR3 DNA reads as TGTGCCATCAAAAGCGGGGGGGGATATACAGATACGCAGTATTTT.

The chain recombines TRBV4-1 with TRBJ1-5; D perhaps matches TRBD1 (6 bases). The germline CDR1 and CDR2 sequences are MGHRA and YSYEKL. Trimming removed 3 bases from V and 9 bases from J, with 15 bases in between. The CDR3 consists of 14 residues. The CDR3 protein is CASSHVGAAGPQHF. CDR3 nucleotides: TGCGCCAGCAGCCATGTGGGGGCCGCGGGGCCCCAGCATTTT.

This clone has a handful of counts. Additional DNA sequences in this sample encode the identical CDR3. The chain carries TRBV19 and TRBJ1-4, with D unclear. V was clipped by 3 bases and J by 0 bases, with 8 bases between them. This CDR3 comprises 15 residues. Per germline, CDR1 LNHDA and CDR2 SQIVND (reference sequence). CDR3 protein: CASSIGTATNEKLFF. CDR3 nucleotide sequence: TGTGCCAGTAGTATCGGAACTGCAACTAATGAAAAACTGTTTTTT. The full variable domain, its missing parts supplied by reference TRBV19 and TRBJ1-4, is DGGITQSPKYLFRKEGQNVTLSCEQNLNHDAMYWYRQDPGQGLRLIYYSQIVNDFQKGDIAEGYSVSREKKESFPLTVTSAQKNPTAFYLCASSIGTATNEKLFFGSGTQLSVL.

The chain's CDR3 is CASSLSGLAGGHNEQFF. The CDR3 coding sequence is TGTGCCAGCAGTTTATCGGGACTAGCGGGAGGGCACAATGAGCAGTTCTTC. The V call is TRBV27, the J call TRBJ2-1, with 16 bases identical to TRBD2. Germline-derived CDR1 and CDR2 are MNHEY and SMNVEV (reference sequence). This CDR3 spans 17 amino acids. The trim removed 0 bases at V and 5 bases at J, leaving 1 base unmatched.

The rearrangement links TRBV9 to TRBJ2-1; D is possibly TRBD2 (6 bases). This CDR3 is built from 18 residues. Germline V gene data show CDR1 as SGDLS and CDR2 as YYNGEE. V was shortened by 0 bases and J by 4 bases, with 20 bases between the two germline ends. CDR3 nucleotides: TGTGCCAGCAGCGTAGACGTAGGACTAACGATGCAATACAATGAGCAGTTCTTC. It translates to CASSVDVGLTMQYNEQFF.

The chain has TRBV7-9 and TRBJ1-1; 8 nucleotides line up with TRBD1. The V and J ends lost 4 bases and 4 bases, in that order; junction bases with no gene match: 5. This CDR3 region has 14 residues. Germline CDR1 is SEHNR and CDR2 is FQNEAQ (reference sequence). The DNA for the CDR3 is TGTGCCAGCAGCTCCGTGACAGGGGCCACTGAAGCTTTCTTT. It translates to CASSSVTGATEAFF.

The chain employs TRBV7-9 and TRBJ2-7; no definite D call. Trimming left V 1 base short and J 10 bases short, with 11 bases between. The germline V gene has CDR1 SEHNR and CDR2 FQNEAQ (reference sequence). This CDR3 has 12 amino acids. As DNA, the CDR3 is TGTGCCAGCAGCTTAGAGACCGCCAATCAGTACTTC. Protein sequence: CASSLETANQYF.

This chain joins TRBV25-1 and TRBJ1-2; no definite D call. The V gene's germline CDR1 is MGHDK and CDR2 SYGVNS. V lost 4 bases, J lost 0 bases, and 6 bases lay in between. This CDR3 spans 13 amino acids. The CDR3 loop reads CASSGEANYGYTF. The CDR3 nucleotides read TGTGCCAGCAGTGGTGAAGCTAACTATGGCTACACCTTC.